This T cell receptor beta chain was documented in a study of blood T cell repertoires in COVID-19 (dated by TCRdb to 2019 to 2021). Regarding the study in general: The collaborator samples originated in the United States, Italy and Spain and spanned the acute and convalescent phases of COVID-19. The prospective study material was composed of cDNA or gDNA derived from T cells, B-cell-depleted T cells, or PBMCs. Deeply sampled blood TCRbeta repertoires from subjects exposed to, actively infected with, or recovered from COVID-19 were included in the dataset. A freely available public database, intended as a resource for researchers studying the immune response to SARS-CoV-2, is where the repertoires were released. Samples were obtained from the ongoing ImmuneRACE study (first 160 participants) and from some 1,300 subjects provided by 6 global collaborators. A de-identified subject ID, COVID-19 status, age in years and sex were almost always included in the sample metadata. Where HLA class I and class II types were available, the types were taken from metadata supplied by the sample provider, not from assay-based typing. Here is what the overall study found, with its caveats: Clinical and demographic metadata were provided uncurated, with the amount varying by source and participant.

This clone occurred a few times. The target of this receptor is not known. It has no much larger one-base neighbor in the sample; base qualities were not kept. From V the trimming removes 4 bases and from J it removes 6 bases, while the gene matches leave 3 bases of the junction unaccounted for. CDR1 MNHEY and CDR2 SVGAGI were looked up in the germline V gene. From its cysteine to its phenylalanine, the CDR3 spans 13 amino acids. Only the CDR3 DNA stays, 39 bases, in frame from base 1. TCRbeta CDR3 regions were amplified from genomic DNA using the immunoSEQ Assay, a bias-controlled multiplex PCR. The paper's processing steps were these. Nucleated cell counts per sample were estimated from amplification of reference gene primers within the assay. To quantify the absolute abundance of each unique TCRbeta CDR3 rearrangement, sequence reads were collapsed and filtered. For each sample, productive Simpson clonality was calculated as the square root of Simpson's diversity index across productive rearrangements. In TCRdb, the immuneACCESS table is reduced to in-frame sequences with V and J assigned. These tables do not hold every clone; where another copy was compared, an unresolved V gene accounts for under half, and the others remain unexplained. D and trimming come from the DNA, and the V and J calls and clone size come from that table. Present in this sample are 250,000 to 300,000 clones, 65% to 90% of which were seen just once. 2.5% to 3.5% of the sample is in the top ten clones.

Each collaborating institution followed its own protocols to collect whole blood in K2EDTA tubes. Collaborator samples were shipped for TCRbeta analysis as frozen whole blood, isolated PBMCs, or DNA extracted from either sample type. This sequence originates from a woman aged 55 to 70 with active or convalescent COVID-19. Recombination linked TRBV6-5 to TRBJ1-2; TRBD1 lines up with 9 middle nucleotides. Sequenced input: peripheral blood. Here the CDR3 is given as CASSLTGGNGYTF. The sequenced DNA is TGTGCCAGCAGTTTGACAGGGGGTAATGGCTACACCTTC.